Detailed here is one T cell receptor beta chain. Those who participated ranged in age from roughly 18 to 95 years and resided in about two dozen US areas. This entry comes from a study of blood T cell repertoires in COVID-19. Overall study: Whether acute or convalescent, the COVID-19 samples came from the United States, Italy and Spain. In each case, the material was cDNA or gDNA derived from T cells, B-cell-depleted T cells, or PBMCs.

The CDR3 is 14 amino acids. With 7 bases clipped from V and 1 base from J, the junction kept 4 bases outside the gene matches. The germline CDR1 and CDR2 sequences are SQVTM and ANQGSEA. Authors' data handling: Using reference gene primer amplification, nucleated cell counts were estimated. Sequenced by immunoSEQ multiplex PCR; TCRdb stores in-frame clones only, minus some. V and J calls and clone size are as listed in that table; D and trimming were resolved from the DNA. The sample yields 390,000 or so clones, less than 90% seen once. The receptor was derived from a woman aged 50 to 60 who had recovered from COVID-19. The sequencing input was PBMCs or T cells enriched from blood (not recorded which). The gene calls are TRBV29-1 and TRBJ2-3, with 11 bases fitting TRBD2. The CDR3: CSGELAGGTDTQYF. The DNA for the CDR3 is TGCAGCGGGGAACTAGCGGGAGGCACAGATACGCAGTATTTT.